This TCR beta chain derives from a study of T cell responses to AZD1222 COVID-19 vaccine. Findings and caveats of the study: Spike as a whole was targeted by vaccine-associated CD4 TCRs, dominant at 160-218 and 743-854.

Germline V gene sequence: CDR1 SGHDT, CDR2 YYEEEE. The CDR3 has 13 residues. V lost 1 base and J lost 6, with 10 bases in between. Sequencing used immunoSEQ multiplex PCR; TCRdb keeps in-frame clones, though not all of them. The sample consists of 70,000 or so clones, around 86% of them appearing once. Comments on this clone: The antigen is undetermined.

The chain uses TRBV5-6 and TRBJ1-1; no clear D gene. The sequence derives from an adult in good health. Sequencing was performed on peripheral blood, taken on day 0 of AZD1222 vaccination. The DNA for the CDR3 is TGTGCCAGCAGCTTGTCGGGGAAAGCTGAAGCTTTCTTT. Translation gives CASSLSGKAEAFF. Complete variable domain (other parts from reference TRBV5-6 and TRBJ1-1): DAGVTQSPTHLIKTRGQQVTLRCSPKSGHDTVSWYQQALGQGPQFIFQYYEEEERQRGNFPDRFSGHQFPNYSSELNVNALLLGDSALYLCASSLSGKAEAFFGQGTRLTVV.